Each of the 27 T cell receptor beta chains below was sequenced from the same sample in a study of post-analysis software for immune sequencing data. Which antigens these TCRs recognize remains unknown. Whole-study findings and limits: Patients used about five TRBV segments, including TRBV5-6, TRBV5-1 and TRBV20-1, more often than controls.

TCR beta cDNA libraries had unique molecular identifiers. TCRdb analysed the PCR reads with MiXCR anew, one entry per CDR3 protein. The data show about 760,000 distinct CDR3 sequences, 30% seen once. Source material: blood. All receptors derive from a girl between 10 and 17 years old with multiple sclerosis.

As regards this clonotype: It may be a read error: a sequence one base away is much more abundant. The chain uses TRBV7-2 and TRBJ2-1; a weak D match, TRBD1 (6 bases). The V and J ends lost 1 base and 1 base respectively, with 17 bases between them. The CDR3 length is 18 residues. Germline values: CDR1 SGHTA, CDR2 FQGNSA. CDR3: CASSLDVNSRGSYNEQFF. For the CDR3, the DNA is TGTGCCAGCAGCTTAGACGTGAATAGCAGGGGATCCTACAATGAGCAGTTCTTC.

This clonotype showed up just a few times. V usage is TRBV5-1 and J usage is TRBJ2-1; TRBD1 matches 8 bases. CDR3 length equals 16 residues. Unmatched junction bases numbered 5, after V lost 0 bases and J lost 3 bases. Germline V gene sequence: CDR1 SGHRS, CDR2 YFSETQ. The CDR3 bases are TGCGCCAGCAGCTTGGCCGGGACAGGAATCTACAATGAGCAGTTCTTC. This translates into CASSLAGTGIYNEQFF.

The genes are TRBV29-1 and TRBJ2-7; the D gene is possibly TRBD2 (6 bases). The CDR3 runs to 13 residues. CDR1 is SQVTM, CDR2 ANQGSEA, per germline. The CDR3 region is CSANGGTDYEQYF. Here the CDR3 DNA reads TGCAGTGCCAATGGGGGGACCGACTACGAGCAGTACTTC.

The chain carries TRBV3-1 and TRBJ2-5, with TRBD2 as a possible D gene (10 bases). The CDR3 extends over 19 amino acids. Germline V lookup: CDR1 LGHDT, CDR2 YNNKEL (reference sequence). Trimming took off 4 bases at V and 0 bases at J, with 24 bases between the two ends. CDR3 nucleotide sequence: TGTGCCAGCAGCCCGGACAGGGGAGCTAGCGGGGGCAACCAAGAGACCCAGTACTTC. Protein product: CASSPDRGASGGNQETQYF.

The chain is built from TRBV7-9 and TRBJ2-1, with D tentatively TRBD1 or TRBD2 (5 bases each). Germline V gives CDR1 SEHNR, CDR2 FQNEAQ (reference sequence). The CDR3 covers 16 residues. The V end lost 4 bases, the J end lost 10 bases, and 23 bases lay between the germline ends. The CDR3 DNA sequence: TGTGCCAGCAGCTCAAATAAGGGGACCGACCTTCACGAGCAGTTCTTC. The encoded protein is CASSSNKGTDLHEQFF.

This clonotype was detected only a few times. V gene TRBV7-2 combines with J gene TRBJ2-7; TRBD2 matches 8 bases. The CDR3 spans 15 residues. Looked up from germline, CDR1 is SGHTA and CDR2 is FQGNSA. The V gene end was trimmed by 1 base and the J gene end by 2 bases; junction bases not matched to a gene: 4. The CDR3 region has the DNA TGTGCCAGCAGCTTAGACGGCGGGAGGACCTACGAGCAGTACTTC. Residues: CASSLDGGRTYEQYF. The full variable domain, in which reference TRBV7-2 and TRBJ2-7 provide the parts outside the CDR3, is GAGVSQSPSNKVTEKGKDVELRCDPISGHTALYWYRQSLGQGLEFLIYFQGNSAPDKSGLPSDRFSAERTGGSVSTLTIQRTQQEDSAVYLCASSLDGGRTYEQYFGPGTRLTVT.

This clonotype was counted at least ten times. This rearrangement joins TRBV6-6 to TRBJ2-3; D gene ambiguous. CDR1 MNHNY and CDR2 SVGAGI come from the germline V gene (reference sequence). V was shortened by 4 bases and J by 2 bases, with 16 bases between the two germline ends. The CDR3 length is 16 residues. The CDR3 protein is CASSSTTGRNTDTQYF. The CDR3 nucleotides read TGTGCCAGCAGTTCCACCACGGGTCGGAACACAGATACGCAGTATTTT.

As DNA, the CDR3 is TGTGCCAGTAGTCCGTTTCGGGGAGATGGCTACACCTTC. This gives the protein CASSPFRGDGYTF. The chain combines TRBV19 with TRBJ1-2; D unclear. The V and J ends lost 5 bases and 6 bases respectively, with 13 bases between them. This CDR3 has 13 amino acids. Per the germline V gene, CDR1 is LNHDA and CDR2 is SQIVND (reference sequence).

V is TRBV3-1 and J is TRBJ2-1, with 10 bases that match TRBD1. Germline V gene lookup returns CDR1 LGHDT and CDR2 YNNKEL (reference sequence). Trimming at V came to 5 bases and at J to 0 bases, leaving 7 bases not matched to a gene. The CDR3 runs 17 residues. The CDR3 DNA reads TGTGCCAGCAGCTTGGACAGGGGGTGGAGCTCCTACAATGAGCAGTTCTTC. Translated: CASSLDRGWSSYNEQFF.

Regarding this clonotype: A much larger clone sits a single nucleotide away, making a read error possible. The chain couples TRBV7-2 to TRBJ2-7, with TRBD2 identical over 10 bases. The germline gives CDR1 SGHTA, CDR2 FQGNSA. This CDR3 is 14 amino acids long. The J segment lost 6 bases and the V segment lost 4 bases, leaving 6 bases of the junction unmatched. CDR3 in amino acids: CTSSSGLAVPEQYF. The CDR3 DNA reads TGTACCAGCAGCTCAGGACTAGCGGTCCCCGAGCAGTACTTC.

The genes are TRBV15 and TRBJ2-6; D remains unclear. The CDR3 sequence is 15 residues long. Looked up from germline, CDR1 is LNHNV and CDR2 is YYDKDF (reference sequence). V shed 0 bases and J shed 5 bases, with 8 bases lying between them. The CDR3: CATSRDTNRANVLTF. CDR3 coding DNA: TGTGCCACCAGCAGAGATACTAACAGGGCCAACGTCCTGACTTTC.

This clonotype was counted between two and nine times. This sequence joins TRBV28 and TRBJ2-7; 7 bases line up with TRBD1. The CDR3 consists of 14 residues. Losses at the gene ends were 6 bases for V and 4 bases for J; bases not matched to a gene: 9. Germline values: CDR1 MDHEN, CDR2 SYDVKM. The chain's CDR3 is CASRPIQGIYEQYF. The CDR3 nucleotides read TGTGCCAGCAGACCTATACAGGGGATTTACGAGCAGTACTTC.

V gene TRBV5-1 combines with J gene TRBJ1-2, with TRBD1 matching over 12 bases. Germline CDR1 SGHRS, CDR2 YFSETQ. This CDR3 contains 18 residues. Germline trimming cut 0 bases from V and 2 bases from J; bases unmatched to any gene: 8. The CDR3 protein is CASSLDPAGQGANYGYTF. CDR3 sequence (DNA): TGCGCCAGCAGCTTGGACCCCGCGGGACAGGGGGCGAACTATGGCTACACCTTC.

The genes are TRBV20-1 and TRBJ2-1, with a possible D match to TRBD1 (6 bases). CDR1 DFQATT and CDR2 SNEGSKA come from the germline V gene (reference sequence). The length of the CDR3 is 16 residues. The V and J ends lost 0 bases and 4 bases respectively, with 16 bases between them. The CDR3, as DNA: TGCAGTGCTAGAGATACCCGGACAGAACCATACAATGAGCAGTTCTTC. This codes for CSARDTRTEPYNEQFF.

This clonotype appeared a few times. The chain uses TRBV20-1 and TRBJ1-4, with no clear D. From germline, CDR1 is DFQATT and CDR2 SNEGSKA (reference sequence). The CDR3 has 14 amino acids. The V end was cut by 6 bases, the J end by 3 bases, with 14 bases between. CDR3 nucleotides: TGCAGTGCCCGAGCGGGGTTAGCTAATGAAAAACTGTTTTTT. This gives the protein CSARAGLANEKLFF.

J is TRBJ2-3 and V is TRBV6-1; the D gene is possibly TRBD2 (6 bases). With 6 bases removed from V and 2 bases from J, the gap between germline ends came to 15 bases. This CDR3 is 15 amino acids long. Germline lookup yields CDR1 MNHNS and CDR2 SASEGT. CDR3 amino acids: CASRTGTRLTDTQYF. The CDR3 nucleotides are TGTGCCAGCAGGACCGGGACTCGCCTCACAGATACGCAGTATTTT.

The CDR3: CASSWRRSASYNEQFF. CDR3 bases: TGTGCCAGCAGTTGGCGCCGGAGCGCGTCCTACAATGAGCAGTTCTTC. V usage is TRBV6-2 or TRBV6-3 and J usage is TRBJ2-1; D uncertain. Germline CDR1 reads MNHEY; CDR2 reads SVGEGT. The CDR3 loop spans 16 amino acids. V lost 4 bases and J lost 1, with 14 bases in between.

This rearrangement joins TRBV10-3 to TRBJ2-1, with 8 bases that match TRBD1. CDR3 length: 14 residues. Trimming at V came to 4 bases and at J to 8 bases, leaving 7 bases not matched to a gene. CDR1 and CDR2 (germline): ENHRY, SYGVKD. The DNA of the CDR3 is TGTGCCATCAGTGGGGTACAGGGGGGCCATGAGCAGTTCTTC. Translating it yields CAISGVQGGHEQFF.

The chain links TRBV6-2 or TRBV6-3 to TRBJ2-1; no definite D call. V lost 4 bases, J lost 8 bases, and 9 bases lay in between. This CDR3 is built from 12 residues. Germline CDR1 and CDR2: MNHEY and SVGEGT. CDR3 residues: CASSSVWHEQFF. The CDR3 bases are TGTGCCAGCAGTTCCGTGTGGCATGAGCAGTTCTTC.

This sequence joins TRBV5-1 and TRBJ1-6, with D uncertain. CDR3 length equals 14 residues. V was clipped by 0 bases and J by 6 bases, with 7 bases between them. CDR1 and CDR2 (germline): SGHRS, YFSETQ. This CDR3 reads CASSLEHTNSPLHF. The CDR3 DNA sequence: TGCGCCAGCAGCTTGGAACATACTAATTCACCCCTCCACTTT.

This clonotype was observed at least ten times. Here the CDR3 reads CASSLGRGPYEQYF. As DNA, the CDR3 is TGTGCCAGCAGCTTAGGTCGCGGACCCTACGAGCAGTACTTC. The rearrangement joins TRBV7-2 to TRBJ2-7; the D is unclear. Germline values: CDR1 SGHTA, CDR2 FQGNSA. The CDR3 covers 14 residues. Trimming took off 1 base at V and 2 bases at J, with 9 bases between the two ends.

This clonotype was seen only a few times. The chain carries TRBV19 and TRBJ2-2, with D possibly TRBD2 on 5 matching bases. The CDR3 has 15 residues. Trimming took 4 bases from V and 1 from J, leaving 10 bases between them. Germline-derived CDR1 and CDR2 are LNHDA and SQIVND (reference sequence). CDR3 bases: TGTGCCAGTAGTACACGGACTGGGAACACCGGGGAGCTGTTTTTT. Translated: CASSTRTGNTGELFF. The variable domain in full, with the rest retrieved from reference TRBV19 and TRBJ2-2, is DGGITQSPKYLFRKEGQNVTLSCEQNLNHDAMYWYRQDPGQGLRLIYYSQIVNDFQKGDIAEGYSVSREKKESFPLTVTSAQKNPTAFYLCASSTRTGNTGELFFGEGSRLTVL.

The CDR3 sequence is CASSPSDGGSEQYF. As DNA, the CDR3 is TGCGCCAGCAGCCCTTCGGACGGAGGCAGCGAGCAGTACTTC. This chain uses TRBV4-3 with TRBJ2-7; TRBD2 is a possible D gene (5 bases). Germline CDR1 is LGHNA and CDR2 is YSLEER. V lost 4 bases, J lost 6 bases, and 16 bases lay in between. The CDR3 is 14 residues long.

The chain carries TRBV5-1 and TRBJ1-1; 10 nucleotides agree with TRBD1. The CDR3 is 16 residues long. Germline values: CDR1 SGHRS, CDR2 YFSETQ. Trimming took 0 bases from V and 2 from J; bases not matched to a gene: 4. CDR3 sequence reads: CASSLGGTGANTEAFF. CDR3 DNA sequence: TGCGCCAGCAGCTTGGGTGGGACAGGGGCTAACACTGAAGCTTTCTTT.

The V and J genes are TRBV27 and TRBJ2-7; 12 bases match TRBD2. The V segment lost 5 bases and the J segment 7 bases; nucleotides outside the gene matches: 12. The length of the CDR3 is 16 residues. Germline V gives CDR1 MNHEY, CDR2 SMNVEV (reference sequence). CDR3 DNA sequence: TGTGCCAGCAGTCCCACCCTAGCGGGAGGGTACAATGAGCAGTACTTC. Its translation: CASSPTLAGGYNEQYF.

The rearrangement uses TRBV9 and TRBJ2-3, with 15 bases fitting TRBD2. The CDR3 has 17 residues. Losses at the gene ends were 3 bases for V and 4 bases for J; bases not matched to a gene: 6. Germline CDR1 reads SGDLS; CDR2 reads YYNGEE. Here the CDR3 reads CASSAGLAGGPADTQYF. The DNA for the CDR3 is TGTGCCAGCAGCGCCGGACTAGCGGGGGGGCCCGCAGATACGCAGTATTTT.

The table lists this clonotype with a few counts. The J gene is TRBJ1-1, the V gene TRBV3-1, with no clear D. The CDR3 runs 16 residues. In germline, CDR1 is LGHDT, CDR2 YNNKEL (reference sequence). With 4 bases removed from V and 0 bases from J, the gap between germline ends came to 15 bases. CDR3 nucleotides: TGTGCCAGCAGCCTCGGACGGACGACAATGAACACTGAAGCTTTCTTT. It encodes CASSLGRTTMNTEAFF.